The 9 T cell receptor beta chains listed next were all sequenced from one sample in a study of cytomegalovirus exposure and HLA in healthy donors. The study ran its PCR with 60 Vbeta and 13 Jbeta primers. Clones were read by immunoSEQ multiplex PCR, and TCRdb kept only the in-frame ones, dropping some. Of some 170,000 clones in the sample, 8.5% to 10% were seen once. The specimen sequenced was PBMCs. The receptors were sampled from a woman in her twenties or thirties in good health and CMV-seropositive.

The CDR3 nucleotides are TGTGCCAGCAGTTACCCTCGACAGGGGAGCACCTACGAGCAGTACTTC. Its translation is CASSYPRQGSTYEQYF. The chain uses TRBV6-6 and TRBJ2-7, with 8 bases that match TRBD1. The trim removed 2 bases at V and 2 bases at J, leaving 8 bases unmatched. The germline CDR1 and CDR2 sequences are MNHNY and SVGAGI (reference sequence). The CDR3 loop spans 16 amino acids.

This clone was seen more than once but under ten times. The J gene is TRBJ1-2, the V gene TRBV28, with D hard to call. The CDR3 totals 13 residues. Germline V gene sequence: CDR1 MDHEN, CDR2 SYDVKM. The V gene lost 2 bases and the J gene lost 2 bases, with 6 bases spanning the gap. The CDR3 region has the DNA TGTGCCAGCAGTTTACAGGCCAACTATGGCTACACCTTC. It is translated as CASSLQANYGYTF.

Note on this clone: Other DNA variants within this sample encode the same CDR3. The chain links TRBV7-8 to TRBJ2-7; D remains ambiguous. The CDR3 consists of 14 residues. Between the trimmed V and J ends, which lost 11 bases and 1 base, there was a span of 18 bases. CDR1 and CDR2 (germline): SGHVS, FQNEAQ. DNA for the CDR3: TGTGCCGGGTTTTTAGCTCCCTCGTCCTACGAGCAGTACTTC. Translating it yields CAGFLAPSSYEQYF.

Only a few counts were recorded for this clone. The rearrangement joins TRBV18 to TRBJ1-3; D unclear. The V end was cut by 2 bases, the J end by 1 base, with 18 bases between. Germline-derived CDR1 and CDR2 are KGHSH and LQKENI. The CDR3 consists of 18 residues. In nucleotides, the CDR3 is TGTGCCAGCTCACCATATACAAGAGCGGCCGGTTCTGGAAACACCATATATTTT. Its translation: CASSPYTRAAGSGNTIYF.

The V and J genes are TRBV25-1 and TRBJ1-1; TRBD1 matches 10 bases. CDR1 MGHDK and CDR2 SYGVNS come from the germline V gene. This CDR3 is built from 15 residues. V lost 3 bases and J lost 5; bases outside the gene matches: 6. The CDR3 is CASSEWDRGGTEAFF. The CDR3 nucleotides are TGTGCCAGCAGTGAGTGGGACAGGGGTGGAACTGAAGCTTTCTTT.

A few counts support this clone. The chain uses TRBV5-1 and TRBJ1-3, with D hard to call. Germline CDR1 and CDR2: SGHRS and YFSETQ. CDR3 length: 15 amino acids. The V end was cut by 7 bases, the J end by 2 bases, with 16 bases between. CDR3 protein: CASSFEGDPGNTIYF. CDR3 sequence (DNA): TGCGCCAGCTCCTTCGAGGGAGACCCTGGAAACACCATATATTTT. The full variable domain, rest sourced from reference TRBV5-1 and TRBJ1-3, is KAGVTQTPRYLIKTRGQQVTLSCSPISGHRSVSWYQQTPGQGLQFLFEYFSETQRNKGNFPGRFSGRQFSNSRSEMNVSTLELGDSALYLCASSFEGDPGNTIYFGEGSWLTVV.

The chain couples TRBV6-1 to TRBJ2-7; D remains ambiguous. V was pared by 2 bases and J by 0 bases, with 8 bases between. This CDR3 contains 14 residues. Germline CDR1 MNHNS, CDR2 SASEGT. The CDR3 here is CASSESWSSYEQYF. The CDR3 DNA reads as TGTGCCAGCAGTGAATCTTGGAGCTCCTACGAGCAGTACTTC.

This clone was found a few times. V gene TRBV4-2 combines with J gene TRBJ1-1; possible D gene TRBD1, 6 bases. This CDR3 is built from 14 residues. Germline CDR1 reads LGHNA; CDR2 reads YNFKEQ. Trimming pared 0 bases from V and 3 bases from J, leaving 8 bases between. CDR3 coding DNA: TGTGCCAGCAGCCAAGAAAGACAGGACACTGAAGCTTTCTTT. Protein: CASSQERQDTEAFF.

The chain carries TRBV18 and TRBJ2-7, with 7 nucleotides matching TRBD1. Per the germline V gene, CDR1 is KGHSH and CDR2 is LQKENI. The CDR3 loop spans 14 amino acids. Trimming cost V 4 bases and J 3 bases; bases outside gene matches: 6. The chain's CDR3 is CASSLGQVVYEQYF. The CDR3 DNA reads TGTGCCAGCTCACTTGGACAGGTGGTCTACGAGCAGTACTTC.